Reported below is one T cell receptor (beta chain). These data are taken from a study of blood T cell repertoires in COVID-19. Profiled with immunoSEQ multiplex PCR; TCRdb holds only in-frame clones, not every one. The profile shows 150,000 or so clones, around 93% of them singletons. Sequenced sample: peripheral blood. This TCR came from a man aged 25 to 45 with COVID-19, enrolled during active disease.

Here the CDR3 reads CASSVGTSGTGEQYF. CDR3 nucleotides: TGTGCCAGCAGCGTCGGGACTAGCGGGACTGGCGAGCAGTACTTC. The gene calls are TRBV9 and TRBJ2-7; TRBD2 aligns across 13 bases. CDR1 and CDR2 from the germline V gene are SGDLS and YYNGEE. J gave up 6 bases and V 2 bases, and 5 bases lay outside the gene matches. This CDR3 region has 15 residues.